This T cell receptor (beta chain) was captured in a study of T cells in Graves' hyperthyroidism and ophthalmopathy. About this clonotype: This may be a read error: a much more frequent sequence differs by one nucleotide.

It was RNA transcripts that yielded the amplified TCR beta CDR3 regions. An initial round of RT-PCR targeting the TCR CDR3 relied on the HTBI primer set. TCRdb processed the multiplex PCR reads anew with MiXCR; each CDR3 protein has one entry. The sample lists approximately 640,000 distinct CDR3 sequences; around 15% were seen once. What was sequenced was blood. This receptor was taken from a man in his fifties with Graves' hyperthyroidism.

CDR3 in amino acids: CASSIGTGEDTQYF. The CDR3 bases are TGTGCCAGCAGCATCGGGACCGGTGAAGATACGCAGTATTTT. The chain combines TRBV28 with TRBJ2-3, with D possibly being TRBD1 or TRBD2 (5 bases each). Per the germline V gene, CDR1 is MDHEN and CDR2 is SYDVKM. CDR3 length equals 14 residues. Deletions cut 6 bases from V and 5 bases from J, with 15 bases between.